The present TCR beta chain was sequenced within a study of regulatory T cells in long-lasting Graves disease (TCRdb year 2021). In the study overall: Patients with newly diagnosed Graves' disease had been on antithyroid drugs for under 3 months. Persistent Graves' disease patients were compared with newly diagnosed Graves' disease patients by peripheral blood TCR sequencing and RNA sequencing. The study took place in China and was registered as a clinical trial. TCR sequencing covered roughly 13 persistent and about 20 newly diagnosed Graves' disease patients, approximately 33 samples in total.

The meaning of the sample's time point label: newly diagnosed GD, antithyroid drugs for less than 3 months. RNA was extracted from PBMCs in TRIzol for both TCR sequencing and RNA sequencing. Graves' disease was diagnosed according to American Thyroid Association guidelines. The patients came from an endocrinology department in Xi'an, China. From each patient, around 9.3 milliliters of peripheral blood was collected into an EDTA anticoagulant tube. Ficoll Paque Plus density gradient separation was used to isolate PBMCs, and no additional T cell sorting was done. An Agilent 2100 Bioanalyzer and agarose gel were used to check RNA quality, and a NanoDrop 2000 was used to measure RNA concentration. Trimming leaves V shorter by 5 bases and J shorter by 2 bases, with the junction holding 16 bases beyond the gene matches. The CDR3 runs 18 amino acids, cysteine and phenylalanine included. The read is trimmed to its CDR3 DNA, 54 bases read in frame from base 1. CDR1 and CDR2, looked up from the germline V gene, are MGHRA and YSYEKL.

The library was generated by multiplex PCR. Instrument used: Illumina HiSeq 4000. iRepertoire HTBI primers and Arm-PCR amplification of CDR3 regions were used to construct TCR beta libraries. PCR products were gel purified before sequencing. Per the original workflow: Gene usage analysis of CDR3 amino acid clonotypes relied on the roughly 60 TRBV and over 13 TRBJ segments identified across samples. Filtered high-quality paired reads were merged into contigs using COPE and FqMerger. BLAST was used to align contigs to the IMGT TRBV, TRBD and TRBJ reference genes, and CDR3 was defined following IMGT. Any clonotype with a frequency above 0.1% was counted as a highly expanded clone. Shannon entropy served as the measure of repertoire diversity, while the Gini coefficient captured V-J evenness. A clonotype found in more than one individual was treated as public. TCRdb reprocessing: public reads trimmed at Q25 with fastp, clones called with MiXCR, in-frame beta chains kept. Identical CDR3 proteins give one entry, which carries the most common genes and DNA. For this entry, the V and J calls and clone size follow TCRdb and not the study's own pipeline. The sample table lists about 450,000 distinct CDR3 sequences, approximately 15% of them with a count of one. The ten largest account for roughly 15% of the sample.

Study-level results and caveats: The study examined only peripheral blood because the primary lesion, thyroid tissue, could not be accessed. Persistent disease showed preferential use of TRBV28, TRBJ1-2 and TRBJ2-5, whereas newly diagnosed disease favored TRBV20-1 and TRBJ2-1. A larger number of public clonotypes was shared among persistent patients (fewer than 3,000) than among newly diagnosed patients (over 850). Only the TCR beta chain was sequenced and analyzed. Persistent Graves' disease patients showed lower TCR Shannon entropy and fewer highly expanded clones than newly diagnosed patients, suggesting clonal expansion. The authors noted that the small sample size was a limitation that may lower accuracy.

A word on this clonotype: There is no known antigen for this receptor. No base qualities exist here, and no much larger clone lies one base off it.

These data also formed part of another study, on T cells in Graves' hyperthyroidism and ophthalmopathy. As the second publication notes: A patient counted as having stable Graves' hyperthyroidism if no progression to ophthalmopathy occurred over 18 months of follow-up. The hyperthyroidism patients were between 18 and 65 years old and newly diagnosed, with a disease duration of less than 2 months. Any patient with an uncontrolled infection, another autoimmune disease, pregnancy or lactation was excluded. Clinical symptoms, serum thyroxine and TRAb, thyroid ultrasound, and orbital computed tomography formed the basis for the diagnoses. The first round of RT-PCR for the TCR CDR3 was performed with the HTBI primer set and the Qiagen OneStep RT-PCR kit. Most expanded thyroid clonotypes (frequency above 0.001) were also found in blood, which suggests that blood repertoires may mirror thyroid immune responses. Ophthalmopathy was separated from stable hyperthyroidism by a 13 V-J signature model, with approximately 90% sensitivity and about 81% specificity obtained in cross-validation and 80%/75% obtained in testing. In validation, the model predicted progression to ophthalmopathy with over 60% sensitivity and roughly 75% specificity, a median of 6.5 months before onset. To identify distinguishing TCR V-J signatures, a discovery cohort of some 100 patients was used, comprising 43 with Graves' ophthalmopathy and about 59 with stable Graves' hyperthyroidism. Prospective prediction of ophthalmopathy was tested in an independent validation cohort consisting of under 20 hyperthyroidism patients and approximately 16 patients who later progressed to ophthalmopathy. The 95 to 100 discovery patients were randomly divided into training and test sets at a 7:3 ratio. Thyroid tissue and blood T-cell repertoires from about six Graves' hyperthyroidism patients were also compared in the study. After sampling, hyperthyroidism patients received methimazole starting at 30 mg daily, and ophthalmopathy patients received high-dose intravenous methylprednisolone. A second multiplex PCR round built the libraries, followed by size selection and purification. Sequencing of the libraries was done on an Illumina HiSeq2000 using paired-end 100 bp reads. SOAPnuke was used to process the raw data, removing reads that contained adapters or uncalled bases, had a mean Phred below 15, or lacked an exact match to the constant primer or identifier. High-quality paired reads were merged using COPE v1.2.5, and each unique nucleotide sequence was defined as a clonotype. MiTCR v1.1 was used to align clonotypes to the IMGT TRBV, TRBD and TRBJ reference segments. Analysis was restricted to V-J combinations with a frequency above 0.0001, which covered 99.2% of repertoires. The TCS score was defined as the ratio of F50 (clonal expansion) to E x V (chaos), calculated using BLOSUM62-based TCRdist between CDR3 peptides within each V-J. Welch's t-statistics and random forest reduced 450 to 600 V-J features to roughly 13, which were used in a naive Bayes classifier (R e1071). Sample size was not statistically predetermined, and blinding of investigators to group allocation was not performed. TCR Vbeta CDR3 sequencing of some 140 peripheral blood samples (around 45 ophthalmopathy, over 70 hyperthyroidism and some 17 progressor patients) is reported in the paper.

The TCR comes from a woman between 50 and 59 years old with Graves disease. Donor details come from another sample of the same person, matched by shared clones. In this chain, TRBV4-1 is recombined with TRBJ2-5; 8 bases in between match TRBD2. The starting material was peripheral blood mononuclear cells (PBMCs), obtained at new diagnosis, from a patient treated with antithyroid drugs. The DNA reads TGCGCCAGCAGCTTGCGGGGAGGATTAGCGGGACTTCAAGAGACCCAGTACTTC. This codes for CASSLRGGLAGLQETQYF.